These 29 T cell receptor beta chains originate from one sample sequenced in a study of cytomegalovirus exposure and HLA in healthy donors. With 60 Vbeta and 13 Jbeta primers, the PCR was carried out. Sequencing used immunoSEQ multiplex PCR; TCRdb keeps in-frame clones, though not all of them. The sample has roughly 140,000 clones, about 75% seen once. Sample: PBMCs. Receptors originate from a male donor in good health and CMV-seronegative.

This chain links TRBV30 with TRBJ2-6; tentative D call: TRBD1 (5 bases). The V gene's germline CDR1 is GTSNPN and CDR2 SVGIG (reference sequence). V lost 1 base, J lost 2 bases, and 15 bases lay in between. The CDR3 sequence is 17 residues long. CDR3 sequence (DNA): TGTGCCTGGAGTGGGACCAGGGTTTATACTGGGGCCAACGTCCTGACTTTC. It specifies CAWSGTRVYTGANVLTF.

V usage is TRBV5-6 and J usage is TRBJ2-1; no clear D. V lost 0 bases, J lost 4 bases, and 11 bases lay in between. CDR1 and CDR2 (germline): SGHDT, YYEEEE. This CDR3 has 15 residues. For the CDR3, the DNA is TGTGCCAGCAGCTTGGAGGAGACTTCTTACAATGAGCAGTTCTTC. It specifies CASSLEETSYNEQFF.

This rearrangement joins TRBV7-8 to TRBJ2-5; D perhaps matches TRBD2 (6 bases). V lost 2 bases and J lost 9, with 19 bases in between. The CDR3 length is 15 residues. Germline CDR1 is SGHVS and CDR2 is FQNEAQ. The CDR3 region has the DNA TGTGCCAGCAGCTTAATCATGGGGCGTGGGGAGGCCCAGTACTTC. It translates to CASSLIMGRGEAQYF.

As for this clone: The sample contains more than one DNA sequence encoding this CDR3. CDR3 protein: CASSIRGPTMNTEAFF. The CDR3 DNA is TGTGCCAGTAGTATCAGGGGGCCCACCATGAACACTGAAGCTTTCTTT. The chain couples TRBV19 to TRBJ1-1; 8 bases are a match to TRBD1. The junction had 6 bases not matched to a gene; V was cut back by 3 bases and J by 0 bases. The length of the CDR3 is 16 residues. Germline CDR1 is LNHDA and CDR2 is SQIVND (reference sequence).

V is TRBV19 and J is TRBJ1-5, with 10 nucleotides matching TRBD1. Germline values: CDR1 LNHDA, CDR2 SQIVND (reference sequence). CDR3 length equals 15 residues. The V and J ends lost 7 bases and 4 bases, in that order; junction bases with no gene match: 7. CDR3 in DNA: TGTGCCAGTATCCGCGGACAGGGGGTGAATCAGCCCCAGCATTTT. This codes for CASIRGQGVNQPQHF.

The chain uses TRBV6-9 and TRBJ2-7; TRBD2 might be the D (5 bases). This CDR3 has 14 amino acids. The V end was cut by 2 bases, the J end by 2 bases, with 10 bases between. Germline values: CDR1 MNHGY, CDR2 SVAAGI. The CDR3 sequence is CASSYRRRTYEQYF. As DNA, the CDR3 is TGTGCCAGCAGTTATAGGAGGAGAACCTACGAGCAGTACTTC.

The J gene is TRBJ2-7, the V gene TRBV27; 9 bases are a match to TRBD1. This CDR3 spans 15 amino acids. CDR1 is MNHEY, CDR2 SMNVEV, per germline (reference sequence). V dropped 2 bases and J dropped 4; count of bases not matched to a gene: 6. The CDR3 spells CASSLGTGTQYEQYF. Here the CDR3 DNA reads TGTGCCAGCAGTTTAGGGACAGGGACTCAATACGAGCAGTACTTC.

V gene TRBV30 combines with J gene TRBJ1-6, with a possible D match to TRBD1 (6 bases). The CDR3 is 15 residues long. Germline CDR1 GTSNPN, CDR2 SVGIG (reference sequence). Trimming took off 0 bases at V and 5 bases at J, with 11 bases between the two ends. The CDR3 reads CAWSVSGANNSPLHF. The CDR3 nucleotides are TGTGCCTGGAGTGTGTCAGGGGCCAATAATTCACCCCTCCACTTT.

V and J are TRBV11-3 and TRBJ1-1; D remains ambiguous. The CDR3 has 14 amino acids. V lost 0 bases and J lost 3, with 8 bases in between. Germline V gene sequence: CDR1 SGHNT, CDR2 YENEEA. CDR3 sequence reads: CASSLDSGDTEAFF. CDR3 bases: TGTGCCAGCAGCTTAGATTCCGGGGACACTGAAGCTTTCTTT.

This chain links TRBV19 with TRBJ2-2; no clear D. The V end lost 4 bases, the J end lost 1 base, and 7 bases lay between the germline ends. Germline CDR1 LNHDA, CDR2 SQIVND (reference sequence). The CDR3 is made up of 14 amino acids. CDR3 bases: TGTGCCAGTAGTAGTCAGTTGAACACCGGGGAGCTGTTTTTT. Translation gives CASSSQLNTGELFF.

The chain combines TRBV5-6 with TRBJ1-3; D call uncertain. CDR3 length: 13 amino acids. Trimming took 4 bases from V and 2 from J, leaving 7 bases between them. Germline lookup yields CDR1 SGHDT and CDR2 YYEEEE. The CDR3 spells CASSARAGNTIYF. In DNA form, the CDR3 reads TGTGCCAGCAGCGCCCGGGCTGGAAACACCATATATTTT. Full variable domain (remainder filled in from reference TRBV5-6 and TRBJ1-3): DAGVTQSPTHLIKTRGQQVTLRCSPKSGHDTVSWYQQALGQGPQFIFQYYEEEERQRGNFPDRFSGHQFPNYSSELNVNALLLGDSALYLCASSARAGNTIYFGEGSWLTVV.

This sequence joins TRBV11-1 and TRBJ2-3; 7 bases line up with TRBD2. J was trimmed by 5 bases and V by 5 bases; bases with no gene match: 1. The length of the CDR3 is 12 residues. Germline assignment: CDR1 SGHAT and CDR2 FQDESV (reference sequence). The CDR3 spells CASSRGVDTQYF. CDR3 bases: TGTGCCAGCAGCCGGGGGGTAGATACGCAGTATTTT.

The rearrangement links TRBV6-1 to TRBJ1-2, with D possibly being TRBD1 (5 bases). Germline assignment: CDR1 MNHNS and CDR2 SASEGT. CDR3 length: 13 amino acids. The V end lost 6 bases, the J end lost 4 bases, and 12 bases lay between the germline ends. CDR3 DNA: TGTGCCAGCAGGCAGGGTTTGGCCTATGGCTACACCTTC. Translating gives CASRQGLAYGYTF.

In its sample, this clone was seen a few times. CDR3 region: CASSGSALGNTIYF. In DNA form, the CDR3 reads TGTGCCAGCAGCGGAAGTGCACTTGGAAACACCATATATTTT. This sequence joins TRBV9 and TRBJ1-3; D is unresolved. The CDR3 has 14 amino acids. Germline assignment: CDR1 SGDLS and CDR2 YYNGEE. V was shortened by 3 bases and J by 3 bases, with 10 bases between the two germline ends.

This rearrangement joins TRBV19 to TRBJ2-5, with D possibly matching TRBD1 (5 bases). The V end was cut by 2 bases, the J end by 5 bases, with 12 bases between. The CDR3 runs to 14 residues. CDR1 is LNHDA and CDR2 is SQIVND in the germline V gene (reference sequence). CDR3 in DNA: TGTGCCAGTAGTATATTTGGGGCCGGGGAGACCCAGTACTTC. Residues: CASSIFGAGETQYF.

The genes are TRBV6-5 and TRBJ2-2, with D unresolved. Per the germline V gene, CDR1 is MNHEY and CDR2 is SVGAGI. The CDR3 is made up of 15 amino acids. Trimming cost V 0 bases and J 0 bases, with 5 bases left between them. The CDR3: CASSYSQANTGELFF. The CDR3, as DNA: TGTGCCAGCAGTTACTCCCAGGCGAACACCGGGGAGCTGTTTTTT.

A few counts support this clone. The chain joins TRBV18 to TRBJ1-1; TRBD1 agrees at 7 bases. The V gene end was trimmed by 4 bases and the J gene end by 1 base; junction bases not matched to a gene: 6. This CDR3 is built from 15 residues. The germline gives CDR1 KGHSH, CDR2 LQKENI. The CDR3 DNA is TGTGCCAGCTCACAAGAGACAGGGCAGAACACTGAAGCTTTCTTT. This codes for CASSQETGQNTEAFF.

J is TRBJ2-5 and V is TRBV7-2; tentative D call: TRBD1 (6 bases). V lost 7 bases and J lost 5, with 17 bases in between. The germline V gene has CDR1 SGHTA and CDR2 FQGNSA. The CDR3 runs 14 residues. In DNA, the CDR3 is TGTGCCAGCACCCCGGTAGGGGGTTTTGAGACCCAGTACTTC. This sequence encodes CASTPVGGFETQYF.

The chain joins TRBV2 to TRBJ2-2; 12 nucleotides match TRBD2. The V gene's germline CDR1 is SNHLY and CDR2 FYNNEI. V lost 8 bases and J lost 0; bases outside the gene matches: 7. The CDR3 is 17 residues long. CDR3 protein: CASYWASGGANTGELFF. The CDR3 DNA reads as TGTGCCAGCTACTGGGCTAGCGGGGGGGCGAACACCGGGGAGCTGTTTTTT.

This rearrangement joins TRBV18 to TRBJ1-1; no clear D gene. Germline V gives CDR1 KGHSH, CDR2 LQKENI. The CDR3 is 12 amino acids. V lost 5 bases, J lost 1 base, and 5 bases lay in between. In DNA form, the CDR3 reads TGTGCCAGCTCAAAGCCGAACACTGAAGCTTTCTTT. Translated, it gives CASSKPNTEAFF. The full variable domain, with the rest looked up from reference TRBV18 and TRBJ1-1, is NAGVMQNPRHLVRRRGQEARLRCSPMKGHSHVYWYRQLPEEGLKFMVYLQKENIIDESGMPKERFSAEFPKEGPSILRIQQVVRGDSAAYFCASSKPNTEAFFGQGTRLTVV.

This chain joins TRBV7-8 and TRBJ2-5; 8 bases map to TRBD1. The J call is doubtful: the DNA matches TRBJ2-7 better. The CDR3 consists of 13 residues. Germline assignment: CDR1 SGHVS and CDR2 FQNEAQ. The CDR3 nucleotides are TGTGCCAGCAGCTTCACAGGGGGCTACGAGCAGTACTTC. It yields the protein CASSFTGGYEQYF.

The chain joins TRBV11-2 to TRBJ1-2; 8 bases line up with TRBD1. Per the germline V gene, CDR1 is SGHAT and CDR2 is FQNNGV. J gave up 7 bases and V 0 bases, and 7 bases lay outside the gene matches. This CDR3 has 15 residues. CDR3 coding DNA: TGTGCCAGCAGCTTAGAGTCAGGGGGCGTTAGTGGCTACACCTTC. Translated: CASSLESGGVSGYTF.

This chain's CDR3 is CASSIGGGTDEQFF. The CDR3 DNA is TGTGCCAGTAGTATTGGGGGGGGGACCGATGAGCAGTTCTTC. This rearrangement joins TRBV19 to TRBJ2-1; 7 nucleotides agree with TRBD2. Trimming took 3 bases from V and 8 from J; bases not matched to a gene: 7. Per germline, CDR1 LNHDA and CDR2 SQIVND (reference sequence). The CDR3 length is 14 residues.

The chain is built from TRBV5-1 and TRBJ2-3; tentatively, D is TRBD1 (6 bases). Germline lookup yields CDR1 SGHRS and CDR2 YFSETQ. V was cut by 2 bases and J by 6 bases, with 16 bases left in between. The CDR3 loop spans 15 amino acids. The CDR3 here is CASSFSGTLGDTQYF. CDR3 bases: TGCGCCAGCAGCTTCTCCGGGACACTCGGCGATACGCAGTATTTT. Combining the CDR3 with reference TRBV5-1 and TRBJ2-3 gives the whole variable domain KAGVTQTPRYLIKTRGQQVTLSCSPISGHRSVSWYQQTPGQGLQFLFEYFSETQRNKGNFPGRFSGRQFSNSRSEMNVSTLELGDSALYLCASSFSGTLGDTQYFGPGTRLTVL.

CDR3 region: CASSLDSASYGYTF. CDR3 sequence (DNA): TGTGCCAGCAGCTTAGACAGTGCCTCCTATGGCTACACCTTC. The chain is built from TRBV7-3 and TRBJ1-2, with D maybe TRBD1 (5 bases). This CDR3 is built from 14 residues. From germline, CDR1 is SGHTA and CDR2 FQGTGA. Trimming took off 2 bases at V and 4 bases at J, with 11 bases between the two ends.

The chain links TRBV5-6 to TRBJ1-3, with D unresolved. Trimming removed 0 bases at V and 2 bases at J, with 3 bases between. The germline V gene encodes CDR1 SGHDT and CDR2 YYEEEE. The CDR3 runs 13 residues. The CDR3 nucleotides are TGTGCCAGCAGCTTGGGAGCTGGAAACACCATATATTTT. It encodes CASSLGAGNTIYF.

This chain uses TRBV9 with TRBJ1-6, with TRBD1 as a possible D gene (5 bases). This CDR3 is 16 amino acids long. The germline V gene encodes CDR1 SGDLS and CDR2 YYNGEE. Trimming pared 3 bases from V and 0 bases from J, leaving 10 bases between. The CDR3 nucleotides read TGTGCCAGCAGCGAGCGACAGAGCTCCTATAATTCACCCCTCCACTTT. Protein product: CASSERQSSYNSPLHF.

The V gene is TRBV7-6, the J gene TRBJ1-1; D perhaps matches TRBD1 (6 bases). The CDR3 is 16 residues long. Germline V gives CDR1 SGHVS, CDR2 FNYEAQ. V was pared by 8 bases and J by 2 bases, with 21 bases between. The CDR3 sequence: CASRNKQGERNTEAFF. The CDR3 DNA sequence: TGTGCCAGCCGAAATAAACAGGGAGAAAGAAACACTGAAGCTTTCTTT.

CDR3 DNA sequence: TGTGCCAGCAGCCAGAGGAGGCAGTCCGGGGAGCTGTTTTTT. This translates into CASSQRRQSGELFF. The chain carries TRBV11-2 and TRBJ2-2; perhaps TRBD2 as D (5 bases). The CDR3 extends over 14 amino acids. Germline loops: CDR1 SGHAT, CDR2 FQNNGV. Trimming stripped 5 bases from V and 6 bases from J, with 13 bases between.